The clone carrying this TCR beta chain showed up just once. Antigen unknown. Other DNA sequences from this sample encode an identical CDR3 as well. Naivety among CD8 cells was defined by CD45RO negativity and positive CCR7 selection, thereby excluding terminally differentiated effector memory CD45RA+ cells. Profiling relied on immunoSEQ multiplex PCR, and the TCRdb table lists in-frame clones only, not all of them. This table holds around 2,000,000 clones, over 85% found once. These data originate in a study of shared clonotypes between healthy human individuals. Study results and caveats: Estimated clonotype richness was generally higher in naive than memory subsets.

Sample: naive CD8+ T cells sorted from blood. The TCR originated in a man between 18 and 29 years old in good health.

DNA of the CDR3: TGTGCCAGCAGCGTAGAGGGAGAGAACACTGAAGCTTTCTTT. As protein: CASSVEGENTEAFF. V usage is TRBV9 and J usage is TRBJ1-1; D ambiguous. Germline V gives CDR1 SGDLS, CDR2 YYNGEE. This CDR3 has 14 residues. Deletions cut 0 bases from V and 1 base from J, with 7 bases between. Based on the CDR3 plus reference TRBV9 and TRBJ1-1, the full variable domain is DSGVTQTPKHLITATGQRVTLRCSPRSGDLSVYWYQQSLDQGLQFLIQYYNGEERAKGNILERFSAQQFPDLHSELNLSSLELGDSALYFCASSVEGENTEAFFGQGTRLTVV.